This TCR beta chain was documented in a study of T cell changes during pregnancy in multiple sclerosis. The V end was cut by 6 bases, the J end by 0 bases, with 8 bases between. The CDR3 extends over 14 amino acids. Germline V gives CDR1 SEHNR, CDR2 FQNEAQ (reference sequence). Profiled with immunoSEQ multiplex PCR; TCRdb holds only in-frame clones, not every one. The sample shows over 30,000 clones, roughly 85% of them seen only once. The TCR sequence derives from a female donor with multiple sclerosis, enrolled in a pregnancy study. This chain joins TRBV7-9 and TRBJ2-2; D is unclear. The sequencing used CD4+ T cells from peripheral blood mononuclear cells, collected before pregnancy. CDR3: CASRPTANTGELFF. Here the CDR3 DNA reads TGTGCCAGCAGGCCTACCGCGAACACCGGGGAGCTGTTTTTT. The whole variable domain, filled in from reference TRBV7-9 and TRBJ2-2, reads DTGVSQNPRHKITKRGQNVTFRCDPISEHNRLYWYRQTLGQGPEFLTYFQNEAQLEKSRLLSDRFSAERPKGSFSTLEIQRTEQGDSAMYLCASRPTANTGELFFGEGSRLTVL.